This T cell receptor beta chain was captured in a study of shared clonotypes between healthy human individuals. Study at large: Per-donor plates numbered three CD4 naive, three CD4 memory, two CD8 naive and one CD8 memory. The study, taken as a whole, reports: Of the naive CD4 clonotypes, roughly 5% were shared across a handful of donors.

Of note for this clone: Its antigen remains unknown.

Positive CCR7 selection of CD45RO-negative cells yielded the naive CD8 cells, and terminally differentiated effector memory CD45RA+ cells were excluded. The CDR3 sequence is 13 residues long. The V gene's germline CDR1 is MDHEN and CDR2 SYDVKM. Trimming removed 8 bases from V and 0 bases from J, with 10 bases in between. Assay used: immunoSEQ multiplex PCR; TCRdb lists only in-frame clones, some missing. The sample records nearly 2 million clones, approximately 94% being singletons. V usage is TRBV28 and J usage is TRBJ1-2; no reliable D call. The sequence derives from a man between 18 and 35 years old in good health. Sequenced material: naive CD8+ T cells sorted from blood. The CDR3 is CASGDGANYGYTF. Here the CDR3 DNA reads TGTGCCAGCGGCGACGGAGCTAACTATGGCTACACCTTC.